These 9 T cell receptor beta chains were all obtained from the same sample, sequenced in a study of T cells in narcolepsy. Method: immunoSEQ multiplex PCR; TCRdb's copy keeps in-frame clones and lacks some. The sample gives about 10,000 clones, roughly three quarters of which show up once; approximately 22% is in the top ten. What was sequenced was CD45RA- memory CD8+ T cells from PBMCs. The receptors stem from a human donor with narcolepsy.

V and J are TRBV27 and TRBJ1-1; the match to TRBD1 covers 10 bases. The CDR3 consists of 15 residues. The junction had 7 bases not matched to a gene; V was cut back by 6 bases and J by 3 bases. Germline V gene sequence: CDR1 MNHEY, CDR2 SMNVEV (reference sequence). The CDR3 protein is CASSAPGTGDTEAFF. In DNA form, the CDR3 reads TGTGCCAGCAGCGCTCCAGGGACAGGGGACACTGAAGCTTTCTTT.

The rearrangement joins TRBV4-1 to TRBJ2-1; 7 bases agree with TRBD1. The ends lost 1 base at V and 6 bases at J; junction bases unmatched: 12. CDR1 and CDR2 from the germline V gene are MGHRA and YSYEKL. The CDR3 spans 17 residues. The CDR3 region is CASSQAAGTEVPNEQFF. CDR3 bases: TGCGCCAGCAGCCAAGCCGCCGGGACAGAGGTTCCCAATGAGCAGTTCTTC.

The chain recombines TRBV29-1 with TRBJ2-3; D tentatively fits TRBD1 or TRBD2 (6 bases each). Germline CDR1 and CDR2: SQVTM and ANQGSEA. Trimming took off 6 bases at V and 7 bases at J, with 20 bases between the two ends. The CDR3 length is 14 residues. CDR3 nucleotide sequence: TGCAGCGTGATCCGGGGGCAGGATGCTTATACGCAGTATTTT. Its translation: CSVIRGQDAYTQYF.

This clone was detected a few times. The chain couples TRBV6-5 to TRBJ2-3; D may match TRBD1 or TRBD2 (7 bases each). Germline assignment: CDR1 MNHEY and CDR2 SVGAGI. V was shortened by 2 bases and J by 4 bases, with 16 bases between the two germline ends. The CDR3 loop spans 16 amino acids. DNA of the CDR3: TGTGCCAGCAGTTACGGAGCAGGGGGGGGATCAGATACGCAGTATTTT. As protein: CASSYGAGGGSDTQYF.

This rearrangement joins TRBV7-9 to TRBJ2-1, with D hard to call. The germline V gene encodes CDR1 SEHNR and CDR2 FQNEAQ (reference sequence). V was shortened by 4 bases and J by 8 bases, with 6 bases between the two germline ends. The CDR3 runs 11 residues. The CDR3 DNA reads TGTGCCAGCAGCTCAAGCCATGAGCAGTTCTTC. Translation gives CASSSSHEQFF. Combining the CDR3 with reference TRBV7-9 and TRBJ2-1 gives the whole variable domain DTGVSQNPRHKITKRGQNVTFRCDPISEHNRLYWYRQTLGQGPEFLTYFQNEAQLEKSRLLSDRFSAERPKGSFSTLEIQRTEQGDSAMYLCASSSSHEQFFGPGTRLTVL.

The rearrangement uses TRBV7-4 and TRBJ2-1, with TRBD2 matching 8 bases. Trimming cost V 8 bases and J 5 bases; bases outside gene matches: 5. This CDR3 is built from 13 residues. Germline V CDR1 and CDR2: SGHVT, SQSDAQ. The CDR3: CASEREGDNEQFF. The DNA for the CDR3 is TGTGCCAGCGAACGGGAGGGGGACAATGAGCAGTTCTTC.

The J gene is TRBJ1-5, the V gene TRBV7-9; D is uncertain. Trimming pared 2 bases from V and 4 bases from J, leaving 9 bases between. The CDR3 spans 14 residues. CDR1 is SEHNR, CDR2 FQNEAQ, per germline (reference sequence). CDR3 bases: TGTGCCAGCAGCTTAAATGGTGGGAATCAGCCCCAGCATTTT. It codes for CASSLNGGNQPQHF.

In this sample, this clone turned up a few times. The V call is TRBV5-5, the J call TRBJ2-7, with D perhaps TRBD2 (6 bases). CDR1 SGHKS and CDR2 YYEKEE come from the germline V gene (reference sequence). The CDR3 runs 16 residues. With 5 bases removed from V and 0 bases from J, the gap between germline ends came to 18 bases. The CDR3, as DNA: TGTGCCAGCAGGCCGGGAGAGGGATTTAGCTCCTACGAGCAGTACTTC. Its protein is CASRPGEGFSSYEQYF.

This chain connects TRBV7-2 to TRBJ2-5, with TRBD2 matching 8 bases. Germline CDR1 and CDR2: SGHTA and FQGNSA. V lost 0 bases to trimming and J lost 2 bases; unmatched junction nucleotides: 11. The CDR3 is made up of 18 amino acids. The CDR3 region is CASSLAGVLRGAQETQYF. CDR3 nucleotides: TGTGCCAGCAGCTTAGCAGGGGTTTTGCGGGGGGCACAAGAGACCCAGTACTTC.